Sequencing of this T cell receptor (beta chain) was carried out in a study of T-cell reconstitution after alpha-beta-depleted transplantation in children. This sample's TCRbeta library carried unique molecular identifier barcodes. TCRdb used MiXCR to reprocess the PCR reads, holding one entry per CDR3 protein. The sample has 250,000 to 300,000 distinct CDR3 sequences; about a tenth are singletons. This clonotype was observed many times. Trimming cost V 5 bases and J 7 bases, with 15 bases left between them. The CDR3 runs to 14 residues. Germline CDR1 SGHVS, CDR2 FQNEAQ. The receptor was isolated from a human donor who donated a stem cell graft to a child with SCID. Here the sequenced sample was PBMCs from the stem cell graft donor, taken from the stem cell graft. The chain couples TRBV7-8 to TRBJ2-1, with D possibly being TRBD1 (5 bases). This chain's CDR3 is CASSPDTRGNEQFF. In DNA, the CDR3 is TGTGCCAGCAGCCCGGACACGCGTGGGAATGAGCAGTTCTTC.